The T cell receptor (beta chain) under discussion was sequenced for a study of blood T cells in healthy people across ages. Findings and caveats of the study: In long-lived donors, naive CD4+ cell counts and diversity exceeded those of aged donors. Shifts in expanded clonotypes may have been confounded by donor CMV status, which was unknown.

Remarks on this clonotype: Its antigen is unknown.

PCR was performed a second time for about 6 to 12 cycles using a sample-barcoded 5' primer and a J-beta primer mix. TCRdb fed the 5' RACE reads into MiXCR, producing one record per CDR3 protein. The sample has 1.4 million to 1.5 million distinct CDR3 sequences; approximately 42% are singletons. The germline V and J ends were trimmed by 4 bases and 7 bases, with 19 bases remaining between them. The CDR3 runs to 15 residues. CDR1 and CDR2 from the germline V gene are SEHNR and FQNEAQ (reference sequence). Every donor contributed ten milliliters of peripheral blood by blood draw. This clonotype originated in a woman aged 18-29 years in good health. V and J are TRBV7-9 and TRBJ1-1; TRBD1 is a possible D gene (5 bases). The sequenced material came from blood. In nucleotides, the CDR3 is TGTGCCAGCAGCTCCCGCCTGCGGGGCCAGGATGAAGCTTTCTTT. It yields the protein CASSSRLRGQDEAFF. The variable domain in full, with the rest retrieved from reference TRBV7-9 and TRBJ1-1, is DTGVSQNPRHKITKRGQNVTFRCDPISEHNRLYWYRQTLGQGPEFLTYFQNEAQLEKSRLLSDRFSAERPKGSFSTLEIQRTEQGDSAMYLCASSSRLRGQDEAFFGQGTRLTVV.